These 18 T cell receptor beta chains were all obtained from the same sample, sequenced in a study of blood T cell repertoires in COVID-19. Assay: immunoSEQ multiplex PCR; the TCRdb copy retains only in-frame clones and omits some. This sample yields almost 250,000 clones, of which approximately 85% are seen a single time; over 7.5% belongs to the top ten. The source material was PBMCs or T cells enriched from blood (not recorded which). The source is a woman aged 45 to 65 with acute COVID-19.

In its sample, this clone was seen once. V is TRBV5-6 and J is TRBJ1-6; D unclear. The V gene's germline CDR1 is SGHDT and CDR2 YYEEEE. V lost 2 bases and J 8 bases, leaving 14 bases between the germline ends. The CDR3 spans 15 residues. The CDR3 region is CASSLAGGPDSPLHF. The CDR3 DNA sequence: TGTGCCAGCAGCTTAGCGGGAGGGCCAGATTCACCCCTCCACTTT.

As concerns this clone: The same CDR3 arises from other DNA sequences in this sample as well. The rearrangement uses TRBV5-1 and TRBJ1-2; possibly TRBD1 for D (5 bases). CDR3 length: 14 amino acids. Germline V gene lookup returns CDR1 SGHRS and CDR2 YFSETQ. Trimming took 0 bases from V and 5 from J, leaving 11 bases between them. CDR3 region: CASSLGQINYGYTF. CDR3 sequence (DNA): TGCGCCAGCAGCTTGGGACAGATAAATTATGGCTACACCTTC.

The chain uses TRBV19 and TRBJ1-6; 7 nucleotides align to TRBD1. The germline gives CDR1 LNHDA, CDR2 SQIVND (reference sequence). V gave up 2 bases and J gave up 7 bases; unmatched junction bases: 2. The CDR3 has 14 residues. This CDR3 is CASSIKQGNSPLHF. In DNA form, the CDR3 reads TGTGCCAGTAGTATAAAACAGGGGAATTCACCCCTCCACTTT.

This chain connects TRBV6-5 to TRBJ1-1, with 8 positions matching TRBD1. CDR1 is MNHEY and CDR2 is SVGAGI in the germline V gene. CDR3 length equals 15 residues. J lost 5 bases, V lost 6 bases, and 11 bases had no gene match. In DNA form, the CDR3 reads TGTGCCAGCAGCCGGAAACGACAGGGGTGGACTGAAGCTTTCTTT. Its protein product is CASSRKRQGWTEAFF.

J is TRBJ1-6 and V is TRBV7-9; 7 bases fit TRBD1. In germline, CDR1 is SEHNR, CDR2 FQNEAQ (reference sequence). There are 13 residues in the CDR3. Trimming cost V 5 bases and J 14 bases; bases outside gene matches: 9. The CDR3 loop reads CASSPGQAIALHF. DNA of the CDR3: TGTGCCAGCAGCCCAGGACAGGCAATAGCCCTCCACTTT.

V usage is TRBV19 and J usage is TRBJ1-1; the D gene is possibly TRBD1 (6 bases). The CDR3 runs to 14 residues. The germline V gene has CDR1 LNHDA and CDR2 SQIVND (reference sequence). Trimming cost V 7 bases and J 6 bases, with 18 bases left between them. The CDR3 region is CASTRGEGKAEAFF. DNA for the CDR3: TGTGCCAGTACCAGGGGCGAAGGCAAGGCTGAAGCTTTCTTT.

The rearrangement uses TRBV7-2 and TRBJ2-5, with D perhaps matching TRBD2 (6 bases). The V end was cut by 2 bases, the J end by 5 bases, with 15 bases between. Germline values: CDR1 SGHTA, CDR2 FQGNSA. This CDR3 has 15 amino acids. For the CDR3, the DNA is TGTGCCAGCAGCTTATCCGGACTAATAATGGAGACCCAGTACTTC. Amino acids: CASSLSGLIMETQYF. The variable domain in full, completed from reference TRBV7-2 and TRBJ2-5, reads GAGVSQSPSNKVTEKGKDVELRCDPISGHTALYWYRQSLGQGLEFLIYFQGNSAPDKSGLPSDRFSAERTGGSVSTLTIQRTQQEDSAVYLCASSLSGLIMETQYFGPGTRLLVL.

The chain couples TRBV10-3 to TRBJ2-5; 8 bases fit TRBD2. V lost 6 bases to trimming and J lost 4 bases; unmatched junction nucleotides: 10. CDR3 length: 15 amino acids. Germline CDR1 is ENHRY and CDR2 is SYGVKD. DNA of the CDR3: TGTGCCATCAGGGGGGTTTTGCGGGAGGCAGAGACCCAGTACTTC. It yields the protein CAIRGVLREAETQYF.

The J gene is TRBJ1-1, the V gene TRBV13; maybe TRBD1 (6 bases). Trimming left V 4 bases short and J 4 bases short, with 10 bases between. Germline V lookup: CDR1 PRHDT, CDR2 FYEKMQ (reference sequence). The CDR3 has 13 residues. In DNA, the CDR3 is TGTGCCAGCAGCTCCCAGGGGACCACTGAAGCTTTCTTT. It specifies CASSSQGTTEAFF.

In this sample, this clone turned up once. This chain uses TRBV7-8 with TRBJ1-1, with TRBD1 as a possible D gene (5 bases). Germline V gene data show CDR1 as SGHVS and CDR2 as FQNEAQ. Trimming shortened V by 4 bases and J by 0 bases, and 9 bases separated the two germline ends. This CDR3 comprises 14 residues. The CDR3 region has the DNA TGTGCCAGCAGCTCTCGACAGCTGAACACTGAAGCTTTCTTT. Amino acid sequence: CASSSRQLNTEAFF.

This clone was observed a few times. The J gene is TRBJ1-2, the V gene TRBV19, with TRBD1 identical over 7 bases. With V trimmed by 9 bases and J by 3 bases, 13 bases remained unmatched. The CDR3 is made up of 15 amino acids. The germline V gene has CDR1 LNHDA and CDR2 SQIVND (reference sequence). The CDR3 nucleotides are TGTGCCAGCCACCGGACAGGCGAGGGGTACTATGGCTACACCTTC. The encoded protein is CASHRTGEGYYGYTF. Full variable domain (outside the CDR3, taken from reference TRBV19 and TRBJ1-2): DGGITQSPKYLFRKEGQNVTLSCEQNLNHDAMYWYRQDPGQGLRLIYYSQIVNDFQKGDIAEGYSVSREKKESFPLTVTSAQKNPTAFYLCASHRTGEGYYGYTFGSGTRLTVV.

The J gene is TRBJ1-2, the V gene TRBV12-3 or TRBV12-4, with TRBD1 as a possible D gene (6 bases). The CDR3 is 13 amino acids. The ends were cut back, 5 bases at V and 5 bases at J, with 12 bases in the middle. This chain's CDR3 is CASSRGFRYGYTF. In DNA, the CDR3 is TGTGCCAGCAGTAGGGGGTTTAGGTATGGCTACACCTTC.

The DNA of the CDR3 is TGTGCCAGCAGCCAATATAGCGGGGGATCCACAGATACGCAGTATTTT. Amino acids: CASSQYSGGSTDTQYF. The V gene is TRBV3-1 (or the pseudogene TRBV3-2), the J gene TRBJ2-3; 9 nucleotides agree with TRBD2. This CDR3 is 16 amino acids long. The trim removed 2 bases at V and 2 bases at J, leaving 5 bases unmatched. CDR1 and CDR2 from the germline V gene are LGHDT and YNNKEL (reference sequence).

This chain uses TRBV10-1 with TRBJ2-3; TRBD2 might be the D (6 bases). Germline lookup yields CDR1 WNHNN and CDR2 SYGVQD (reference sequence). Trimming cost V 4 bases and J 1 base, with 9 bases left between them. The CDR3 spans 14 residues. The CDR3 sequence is CASSVASGTDTQYF. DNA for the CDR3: TGCGCCAGCAGTGTAGCTAGCGGCACAGATACGCAGTATTTT.

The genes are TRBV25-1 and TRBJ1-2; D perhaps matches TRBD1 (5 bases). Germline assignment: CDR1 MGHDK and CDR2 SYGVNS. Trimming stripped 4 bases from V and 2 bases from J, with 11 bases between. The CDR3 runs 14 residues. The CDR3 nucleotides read TGTGCCAGCAGTGCTACAGGTAGCAACTATGGCTACACCTTC. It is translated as CASSATGSNYGYTF.

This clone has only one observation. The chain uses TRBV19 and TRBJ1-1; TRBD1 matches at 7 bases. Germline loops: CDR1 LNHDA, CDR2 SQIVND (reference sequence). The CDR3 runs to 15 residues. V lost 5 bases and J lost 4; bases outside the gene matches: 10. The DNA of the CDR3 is TGTGCCAGTAGTTTAGGGCAGGGGGTAGTCACTGAAGCTTTCTTT. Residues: CASSLGQGVVTEAFF.

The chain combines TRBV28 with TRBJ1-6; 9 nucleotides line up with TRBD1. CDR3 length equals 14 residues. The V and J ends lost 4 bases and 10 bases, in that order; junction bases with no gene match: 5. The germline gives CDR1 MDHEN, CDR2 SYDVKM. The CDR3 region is CASSSGTGYSPLHF. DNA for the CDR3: TGTGCCAGCAGTTCCGGGACAGGGTACTCACCCCTCCACTTT.

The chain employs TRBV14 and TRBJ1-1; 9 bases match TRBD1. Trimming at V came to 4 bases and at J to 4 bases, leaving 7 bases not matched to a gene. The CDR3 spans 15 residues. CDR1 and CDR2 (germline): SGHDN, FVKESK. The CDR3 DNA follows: TGTGCCAGCAGCCCGGACAGGGGAGGACTCACTGAAGCTTTCTTT. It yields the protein CASSPDRGGLTEAFF.